The 21 T cell receptor beta chains below come from one sample, sequenced in a study of OX40 agonist ivuxolimab in advanced cancers. Method: immunoSEQ multiplex PCR; TCRdb's copy keeps in-frame clones and lacks some. The sample holds fewer than 100,000 clones, around 86% seen once. The material was CD4+ or CD8+ T cells sorted from blood, obtained in a trial of the OX40 agonist ivuxolimab. The receptors were gathered from an adult with an advanced solid tumor such as melanoma, head and neck, liver or kidney cancer.

This clone occurred once. The chain is built from TRBV2 and TRBJ2-7; 10 bases map to TRBD2. This CDR3 has 18 amino acids. Trimming at V came to 2 bases and at J to 0 bases, leaving 10 bases not matched to a gene. Germline CDR1 and CDR2: SNHLY and FYNNEI. The CDR3 DNA sequence: TGTGCCAGCAGTGAATACTTAGCGGGAGGCCTAAGCTCCTACGAGCAGTACTTC. Residues: CASSEYLAGGLSSYEQYF.

V gene TRBV7-9 combines with J gene TRBJ2-2; TRBD1 or TRBD2 may be the D gene (5 bases each). CDR3 size: 14 residues. CDR1 is SEHNR, CDR2 FQNEAQ, per germline (reference sequence). Trimming removed 5 bases at V and 5 bases at J, with 12 bases between. The CDR3 loop reads CASSPGPWTGELFF. DNA of the CDR3: TGTGCCAGCAGCCCGGGACCCTGGACCGGGGAGCTGTTTTTT.

This clone was seen a single time. The chain combines TRBV30 with TRBJ1-2; D is uncertain. V lost 5 bases and J 4 bases, leaving 11 bases between the germline ends. Germline V lookup: CDR1 GTSNPN, CDR2 SVGIG (reference sequence). This CDR3 region has 12 residues. The CDR3, as DNA: TGTGCCTGGGAACGGGCCCTCTATGGCTACACCTTC. Translated, it gives CAWERALYGYTF.

The chain has TRBV5-5 and TRBJ2-7, with a possible D match to TRBD2 (5 bases). V dropped 4 bases and J dropped 5 bases, with 19 bases sitting between them. The CDR3 consists of 15 residues. CDR1 is SGHKS, CDR2 YYEKEE, per germline (reference sequence). As DNA, the CDR3 is TGTGCCAGCAGCCAGAGGGCCCGCACAACGAACGAGCAGTACTTC. This gives the protein CASSQRARTTNEQYF. The full variable domain, with the rest looked up from reference TRBV5-5 and TRBJ2-7, is DAGVTQSPTHLIKTRGQQVTLRCSPISGHKSVSWYQQVLGQGPQFIFQYYEKEERGRGNFPDRFSARQFPNYSSELNVNALLLGDSALYLCASSQRARTTNEQYFGPGTRLTVT.

This chain joins TRBV7-2 and TRBJ2-7; TRBD2 agrees at 10 bases. The length of the CDR3 is 18 residues. V lost 4 bases, J lost 0 bases, and 12 bases stayed unmatched. Germline-derived CDR1 and CDR2 are SGHTA and FQGNSA. This chain's CDR3 is CASSSNLAGGLNSYEQYF. CDR3 nucleotides: TGTGCCAGCAGCTCCAACTTAGCGGGGGGCCTGAACTCCTACGAGCAGTACTTC.

This clone was observed a few times. The germline gene is not matched at one end of the junction; a read error may be the cause. V gene TRBV5-1 combines with J gene TRBJ2-4; 12 bases line up with TRBD1. The CDR3 is 15 amino acids. Looked up from germline, CDR1 is SGHRS and CDR2 is YFSETQ. Here the CDR3 DNA reads TGCGCCAGCAGCTTTGCCGGGACAGGGGGCGAAAGGTGGAACTTC. Protein: CASSFAGTGGERWNF.

The CDR3 loop reads CASSQELWDRVNTEAFF. The CDR3 DNA reads as TGCGCCAGCAGCCAAGAATTATGGGACAGGGTGAACACTGAAGCTTTCTTT. The chain is built from TRBV4-3 and TRBJ1-1; 9 positions match TRBD1. V gave up 0 bases and J gave up 0 bases; unmatched junction bases: 5. Germline V gene data show CDR1 as LGHNA and CDR2 as YSLEER. CDR3 length: 17 amino acids.

CDR3: CASSSDRGLNQPQHF. The CDR3 coding sequence is TGTGCCAGCAGTTCGGACAGAGGTCTCAATCAGCCCCAGCATTTT. The gene calls are TRBV6-1 and TRBJ1-5; TRBD1 is a possible D gene (6 bases). The CDR3 is 15 residues long. The V gene lost 5 bases and the J gene lost 3 bases, with 14 bases spanning the gap. Germline V gene data show CDR1 as MNHNS and CDR2 as SASEGT.

CDR3 loop: CASSSGRTYGYTF. In nucleotides, the CDR3 is TGTGCCAGCAGCTCCGGACGGACCTATGGCTACACCTTC. The chain recombines TRBV7-9 with TRBJ1-2; D is unclear. V lost 4 bases, J lost 4 bases, and 10 bases lay in between. This CDR3 has 13 residues. Germline V gene data show CDR1 as SEHNR and CDR2 as FQNEAQ (reference sequence).

The chain uses TRBV27 and TRBJ1-4, with TRBD1 as a possible D gene (5 bases). The CDR3 loop spans 14 amino acids. Germline CDR1 and CDR2: MNHEY and SMNVEV (reference sequence). Trimming left V 5 bases short and J 8 bases short, with 15 bases between. CDR3 bases: TGTGCCAGCAGTCCCATCCGGGACCTCGAAAAACTGTTTTTT. Translation: CASSPIRDLEKLFF. Together with reference TRBV27 and TRBJ1-4, the CDR3 gives the full variable domain: EAQVTQNPRYLITVTGKKLTVTCSQNMNHEYMSWYRQDPGLGLRQIYYSMNVEVTDKGDVPEGYKVSRKEKRNFPLILESPSPNQTSLYFCASSPIRDLEKLFFGSGTQLSVL.

V gene TRBV27 combines with J gene TRBJ2-7, with 8 bases fitting TRBD2. This CDR3 has 18 residues. V was pared by 5 bases and J by 0 bases, with 15 bases of the junction left unmatched. Germline V gives CDR1 MNHEY, CDR2 SMNVEV (reference sequence). Here the CDR3 DNA reads TGTGCCAGCAGTCGTTTGGCGGGAGGAGTGGGTATCTCCTACGAGCAGTACTTC. It specifies CASSRLAGGVGISYEQYF.

V gene TRBV4-2 combines with J gene TRBJ2-7; the match to TRBD1 covers 8 bases. J gave up 3 bases and V 5 bases, and 15 bases lay outside the gene matches. CDR3 size: 17 residues. Germline V gives CDR1 LGHNA, CDR2 YNFKEQ. The CDR3 is CASSLRRQGKGLYEQYF. CDR3 coding DNA: TGTGCCAGCAGCTTGCGCCGACAGGGGAAAGGACTCTACGAGCAGTACTTC.

With regard to this clone: Mismatch with germline at one junction end may stem from a read error. This rearrangement joins TRBV11-2 to TRBJ2-1, with TRBD2 matching over 7 bases. Germline V gene sequence: CDR1 SGHAT, CDR2 FQNNGV. The CDR3 contains 12 residues. CDR3 loop: CASSLAGLEQFF. The CDR3 coding sequence is TGTGCCAGCAGTTTAGCGGGTCTTGAGCAGTTCTTC.

In its sample, this clone was seen a few times. The CDR3 DNA follows: TGTGCCAGCAGCTTAGGGGTGGCCGGGGAACAACTGTTTTTT. It is translated as CASSLGVAGEQLFF. The chain links TRBV7-9 to TRBJ1-4; D is unclear. Germline V gene lookup returns CDR1 SEHNR and CDR2 FQNEAQ (reference sequence). This CDR3 spans 14 amino acids. V lost 1 base, J lost 12 bases, and 15 bases lay in between.

The V gene is TRBV11-1, the J gene TRBJ2-1; a weak D match, TRBD1 (5 bases). Germline V gene data show CDR1 as SGHAT and CDR2 as FQDESV (reference sequence). This CDR3 has 12 residues. V was pared by 2 bases and J by 12 bases, with 11 bases between. CDR3 sequence (DNA): TGTGCCAGCAGCTTACTCAGGGCCGCGCAGTTCTTC. It is translated as CASSLLRAAQFF.

This chain uses TRBV10-2 with TRBJ2-2; D gene ambiguous. CDR1 is WSHSY, CDR2 SAAADI, per germline. The CDR3 runs 18 residues. Trimming removed 0 bases from V and 0 bases from J, with 14 bases in between. The CDR3 loop is CASSESSLRVTNTGELFF. CDR3 coding DNA: TGCGCCAGCAGTGAGTCATCCCTCAGAGTTACGAACACCGGGGAGCTGTTTTTT.

The chain joins TRBV6-1 to TRBJ2-1, with TRBD2 identical over 12 bases. With V trimmed by 4 bases and J by 0 bases, 7 bases remained unmatched. Germline V gene data show CDR1 as MNHNS and CDR2 as SASEGT. The CDR3 runs 18 residues. The CDR3: CASSVLLAGGHSYNEQFF. The CDR3 DNA reads as TGTGCCAGCAGTGTCTTACTAGCGGGGGGCCACTCCTACAATGAGCAGTTCTTC.

V gene TRBV5-1 combines with J gene TRBJ2-7; 13 nucleotides match TRBD2. From germline, CDR1 is SGHRS and CDR2 YFSETQ. This CDR3 has 16 amino acids. After removal of 4 bases from V and 1 base from J, the junction contained 5 bases not matched to a gene. The CDR3 loop reads CASSRTSGRGSYEQYF. For the CDR3, the DNA is TGCGCCAGCAGCCGGACTAGCGGGAGAGGGTCCTACGAGCAGTACTTC.

This chain connects TRBV19 to TRBJ1-1; tentative D call: TRBD1 (5 bases). Germline V gives CDR1 LNHDA, CDR2 SQIVND (reference sequence). The CDR3 has 16 residues. The ends were cut back, 4 bases at V and 0 bases at J, with 15 bases in the middle. This CDR3 is CASSTPRGSMNTEAFF. The CDR3 DNA reads as TGTGCCAGTAGTACTCCACGGGGCTCCATGAACACTGAAGCTTTCTTT. The full variable domain, its missing parts supplied by reference TRBV19 and TRBJ1-1, is DGGITQSPKYLFRKEGQNVTLSCEQNLNHDAMYWYRQDPGQGLRLIYYSQIVNDFQKGDIAEGYSVSREKKESFPLTVTSAQKNPTAFYLCASSTPRGSMNTEAFFGQGTRLTVV.

CDR3 DNA: TGTGCCAGCAGTGAAAGGGGGCGGGGATCGGTCGAGCAGTACTTC. Protein product: CASSERGRGSVEQYF. The chain employs TRBV2 and TRBJ2-7; the D gene is possibly TRBD1 (7 bases). In germline, CDR1 is SNHLY, CDR2 FYNNEI. This CDR3 region has 15 residues. The V gene lost 2 bases and the J gene lost 6 bases, with 17 bases spanning the gap.

This clone occurred once. The CDR3 coding sequence is TGTGCCAGCAGCTTAGACTCAGGGGGCGGGGCAGATACGCAGTATTTT. Translating gives CASSLDSGGGADTQYF. The chain couples TRBV7-2 to TRBJ2-3; 8 bases map to TRBD1. The CDR3 runs 16 residues. Germline CDR1 reads SGHTA; CDR2 reads FQGNSA. The ends lost 1 base at V and 4 bases at J; junction bases unmatched: 7.